This entry lists 3 T cell receptor beta chains sequenced from one sample in a study of CD8+ T cells in alopecia areata. Sample treatment: oral pan-JAK inhibitor, 5-10 mg twice daily. RNA was isolated and reverse transcribed to cDNA, the sequencing template. Measured with immunoSEQ multiplex PCR; TCRdb has only the in-frame clones, and not every one. Of some 44,000 clones detected, around 90% appear once; the ten largest clones hold approximately 20%. The input for sequencing was CD8+ T cells sorted from blood, taken at week 24, from a patient treated with tofacitinib. Receptor source: a human donor with alopecia areata.

On this clone itself: An end of the junction differs from the germline gene, which may be a read error. Other nucleotide sequences from this sample produce the same CDR3. CDR3 DNA: TGCGCCAGCAGCCCCCCTAGTCAGAATACGCAGTATTTT. Protein product: CASSPPSQNTQYF. V usage is TRBV5-6 and J usage is TRBJ2-3, with D unresolved. The length of the CDR3 is 13 residues. CDR1 is SGHDT, CDR2 YYEEEE, per germline.

This clone has just a few counts. V usage is TRBV6-4 and J usage is TRBJ2-5; either TRBD1 or TRBD2 may fit D (5 bases each). Per the germline V gene, CDR1 is MRHNA and CDR2 is SNTAGT. The CDR3 extends over 15 amino acids. The V and J ends lost 5 bases and 1 base respectively, with 14 bases between them. CDR3 residues: CASSNGGGPQETQYF. The DNA for the CDR3 is TGTGCCAGCAGTAACGGTGGGGGACCCCAAGAGACCCAGTACTTC.

CDR3 sequence (DNA): TGTGCCAGCAGACGACTAGCGGGGGGCCGGATGGAAACAGATACGCAGTATTTT. It encodes CASRRLAGGRMETDTQYF. This chain joins TRBV28 and TRBJ2-3; TRBD2 matches at 13 bases. Germline-derived CDR1 and CDR2 are MDHEN and SYDVKM. The CDR3 covers 18 residues. The trim removed 6 bases at V and 3 bases at J, leaving 12 bases unmatched.